This paragraph reports one T cell receptor (beta chain). The CDR3 runs 15 residues. Looked up from germline, CDR1 is SEHNR and CDR2 is FQNEAQ (reference sequence). V was shortened by 5 bases and J by 0 bases, with 12 bases between the two germline ends. This entry is derived from a study of blood T cell repertoires in COVID-19. Study background: COVID-19 samples, acute and convalescent, were from the United States, Italy and Spain.

TCRdb keeps only in-frame clones here, not all; method: immunoSEQ multiplex PCR. The sample includes some 350,000 clones, around 87% of them seen just once. The chain is built from TRBV7-9 and TRBJ2-3, with D possibly being TRBD2 (6 bases). Input material: PBMCs or T cells enriched from blood (not recorded which). The source is a woman aged 30 to 39 who had recovered from COVID-19. The CDR3 sequence is CASSPLGGSTDTQYF. CDR3 DNA sequence: TGTGCCAGCAGCCCCTTGGGGGGAAGCACAGATACGCAGTATTTT.